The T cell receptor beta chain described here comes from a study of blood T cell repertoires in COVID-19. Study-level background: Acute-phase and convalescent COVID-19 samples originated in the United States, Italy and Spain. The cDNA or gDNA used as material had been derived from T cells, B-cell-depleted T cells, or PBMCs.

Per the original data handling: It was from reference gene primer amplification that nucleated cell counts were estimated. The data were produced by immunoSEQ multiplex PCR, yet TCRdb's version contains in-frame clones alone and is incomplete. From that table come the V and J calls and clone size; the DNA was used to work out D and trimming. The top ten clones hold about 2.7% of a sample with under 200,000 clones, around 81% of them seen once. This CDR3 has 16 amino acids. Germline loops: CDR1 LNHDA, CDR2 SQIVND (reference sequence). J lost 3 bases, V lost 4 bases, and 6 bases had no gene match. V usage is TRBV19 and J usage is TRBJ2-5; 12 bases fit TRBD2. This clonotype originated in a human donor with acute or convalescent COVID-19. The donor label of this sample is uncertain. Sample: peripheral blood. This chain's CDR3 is CASSSSRTSGKETQYF. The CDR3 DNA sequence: TGTGCCAGTAGTAGTTCACGGACTAGCGGGAAAGAGACCCAGTACTTC. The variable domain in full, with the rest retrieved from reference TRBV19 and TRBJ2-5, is DGGITQSPKYLFRKEGQNVTLSCEQNLNHDAMYWYRQDPGQGLRLIYYSQIVNDFQKGDIAEGYSVSREKKESFPLTVTSAQKNPTAFYLCASSSSRTSGKETQYFGPGTRLLVL.